Listed below are T cell receptor beta chains from one sample, sequenced in a study of cytomegalovirus exposure and HLA in healthy donors. TCRdb's table, derived via immunoSEQ multiplex PCR, lists solely in-frame clones and lacks some. The data hold around 280,000 clones, with about 90% observed a single time. Sequenced sample: PBMCs. The receptors come from a woman between 18 and 30 years old in good health and CMV-seronegative. CDR3s leave out the opening cysteine and the closing phenylalanine or tryptophan.

j_gene	v_gene	CDR3aa
TRBJ1-1	TRBV19	ASSIRGPNTEAF
TRBJ2-5	TRBV30	AGRDSSAPETQY
TRBJ1-5	TRBV19	ATSQGAGQPQH
TRBJ2-3	TRBV25-1	ASSEGGGIRTDTQY
TRBJ2-7	TRBV15	ATSPGHGGSYEQY
TRBJ1-2	TRBV7-8	ASSQDRNYGYT
TRBJ2-3	TRBV25-1	ASSEYLGGDTQY
TRBJ2-7	TRBV7-3	ASSLGGGNYYEQY
TRBJ2-2	TRBV19	ASQGQGLTGELF
TRBJ2-2	TRBV9	ASSDDRGPFQLF
TRBJ1-2	TRBV7-9	ASSLGGIEYGYT
TRBJ2-7	TRBV15	ATSRDLAAGYEQY
TRBJ1-4	TRBV30	AWNPGSHNEKLF
TRBJ2-3	TRBV7-9	ASSRDSDTDTQY
TRBJ1-1	TRBV6-5	ASAKTGGLTEAF
TRBJ2-7	TRBV13	ASSLDRGSYEQY
TRBJ2-7	TRBV5-6	ASSGLGVQY
TRBJ1-2	TRBV19	ASSIPRGVYYGYT
TRBJ2-1	TRBV6-6	ASSSSGGGSYNEQF
TRBJ2-3	TRBV9	ASSVPGLGSVDTQY
TRBJ2-1	TRBV7-3	ASSPQGTGDNEQF
TRBJ1-2	TRBV19	ASSLGRENYGYT
TRBJ2-2	TRBV9	ASSVTSGGANTGELF
TRBJ2-7	TRBV5-1	ASSSPRQGSSYEQY
TRBJ2-7	TRBV6-1	ASSGQGTKSGQY
TRBJ2-3	TRBV7-6	ASSLEIAGTGSTDTQY
TRBJ1-1	TRBV6-6	ASSYHPTANTEAF
TRBJ2-5	TRBV15	ATSRDRVQGETQY
TRBJ1-2	TRBV7-2	ASSGGQSYGYT
TRBJ2-5	TRBV5-6	ASSFGTGLTETQY
TRBJ1-1	TRBV4-2	ASSQDIGGNTEAF
TRBJ1-2	TRBV13	ASSYGTENYGYT
TRBJ2-3	TRBV7-3	ASSPSGQTITDTQY
TRBJ2-7	TRBV19	ASSAGQGSYEQY
TRBJ2-5	TRBV5-5	ASSLGGGLQETQY
TRBJ2-1	TRBV4-2	ASSPGTGEVYNEQF
TRBJ1-2	TRBV29-1	SSRGGPNYGYT
TRBJ1-5	TRBV6-5	ASSNGQGASQPQH
TRBJ2-7	TRBV6-6	ASSYVLAGEPYEQY
TRBJ2-1	TRBV4-1	ASSQTGTSYNEQF
TRBJ1-1	TRBV2	ASSPDRSYTEAF
TRBJ1-5	TRBV4-1	ASSQGDWGDGNQPQH
TRBJ1-2	TRBV30	AWRDRGKDAGYT
TRBJ1-2	TRBV10-2	ASSEDIYGYT
TRBJ1-1	TRBV11-3	ASSFPGGEAF
TRBJ2-1	TRBV13	ASSLGLAGGSSYNEQF